These 19 T cell receptor beta chains came from one sample sequenced in a study of OX40 agonist ivuxolimab in advanced cancers. Sequencing was performed with immunoSEQ multiplex PCR; in TCRdb, only in-frame clones are kept and a portion is missing. The table records over 85,000 clones, approximately 90% of them present only once. The input for sequencing was CD4+ or CD8+ T cells sorted from blood, taken in a trial of the OX40 agonist ivuxolimab. These receptors originate from an adult with an advanced solid tumor such as melanoma, head and neck, liver or kidney cancer.

The chain links TRBV20-1 to TRBJ1-2; the D is unclear. The CDR3 runs to 10 residues. Germline CDR1 DFQATT, CDR2 SNEGSKA (reference sequence). Trimming stripped 5 bases from V and 6 bases from J, with 7 bases between. CDR3 amino acids: CSAPRDGYTF. The CDR3 DNA follows: TGCAGTGCTCCCAGAGATGGCTACACCTTC.

The rearrangement joins TRBV28 to TRBJ2-3; 8 positions agree with TRBD2. Unmatched junction bases numbered 12, after V lost 5 bases and J lost 5 bases. CDR1 and CDR2 (germline): MDHEN, SYDVKM. The CDR3 consists of 16 residues. In nucleotides, the CDR3 is TGTGCCAGCAGTATCGTTGCAGCGGGAGAGGGAGATACGCAGTATTTT. This translates into CASSIVAAGEGDTQYF.

CDR3 residues: CASSFNTGGANGYTF. CDR3 bases: TGTGCCAGCAGCTTTAATACTGGGGGGGCAAATGGCTACACCTTC. The V and J genes are TRBV7-2 and TRBJ1-2; D possibly corresponds to TRBD1 (6 bases). Trimming stripped 3 bases from V and 6 bases from J, with 17 bases between. This CDR3 has 15 residues. Germline V CDR1 and CDR2: SGHTA, FQGNSA.

This sequence joins TRBV9 and TRBJ1-1, with TRBD1 matching 9 bases. Germline trimming cut 4 bases from V and 8 bases from J; bases unmatched to any gene: 12. The CDR3 sequence is 15 residues long. Germline loops: CDR1 SGDLS, CDR2 YYNGEE. This chain's CDR3 is CASSPRDRESSEAFF. CDR3 in DNA: TGTGCCAGCAGCCCCCGGGACAGGGAGTCGTCCGAAGCTTTCTTT.

V and J are TRBV18 and TRBJ2-2; D not certain. V was trimmed by 5 bases and J by 2 bases, leaving 3 bases between them. The CDR3 totals 12 residues. Per the germline V gene, CDR1 is KGHSH and CDR2 is LQKENI. The CDR3 reads CASSDNTGELFF. The CDR3 DNA reads TGTGCCAGCTCAGATAACACCGGGGAGCTGTTTTTT.

The chain carries TRBV4-3 and TRBJ2-7; no clear D. The CDR3 extends over 14 amino acids. The V gene lost 0 bases and the J gene lost 0 bases, with 6 bases spanning the gap. Germline V gene sequence: CDR1 LGHNA, CDR2 YSLEER. The CDR3 bases are TGCGCCAGCAGCCAAGAGTGGCCCTCCTACGAGCAGTACTTC. Translated, it gives CASSQEWPSYEQYF.

The chain links TRBV19 to TRBJ2-1; TRBD1 might be the D (6 bases). In germline, CDR1 is LNHDA, CDR2 SQIVND (reference sequence). The V gene lost 8 bases and the J gene lost 0 bases, with 17 bases spanning the gap. The CDR3 is 16 amino acids. CDR3 DNA: TGTGCCAGTTCCTCGCATGGGGGCTACTCCTACAATGAGCAGTTCTTC. Protein sequence: CASSSHGGYSYNEQFF.

The sample holds one count of this clone. The gene calls are TRBV19 and TRBJ1-3; D is uncertain. The V gene's germline CDR1 is LNHDA and CDR2 SQIVND (reference sequence). Deletions cut 0 bases from V and 1 base from J, with 7 bases between. The CDR3 runs to 15 residues. Here the CDR3 DNA reads TGTGCCAGTAGTATAGAAGGGATTTCTGGAAACACCATATATTTT. As protein: CASSIEGISGNTIYF.

Written as DNA, the CDR3 is TGTGCCAGCCTTGGACTTAATGAAAAACTGTTTTTT. Translating gives CASLGLNEKLFF. The rearrangement joins TRBV28 to TRBJ1-4; D not resolved. This CDR3 contains 12 residues. Trimming removed 8 bases from V and 4 bases from J, with 8 bases in between. Germline V gene sequence: CDR1 MDHEN, CDR2 SYDVKM. The whole variable domain, remainder taken from reference TRBV28 and TRBJ1-4, is DVKVTQSSRYLVKRTGEKVFLECVQDMDHENMFWYRQDPGLGLRLIYFSYDVKMKEKGDIPEGYSVSREKKERFSLILESASTNQTSMYLCASLGLNEKLFFGSGTQLSVL.

This chain connects TRBV2 to TRBJ2-5; perhaps D is TRBD1 or TRBD2 (6 bases each). This CDR3 is 15 amino acids long. The germline V gene encodes CDR1 SNHLY and CDR2 FYNNEI. The ends were cut back, 8 bases at V and 4 bases at J, with 20 bases in the middle. The CDR3 loop reads CASRYHGQRAETQYF. CDR3 DNA sequence: TGTGCCAGCCGGTACCATGGACAGCGGGCAGAGACCCAGTACTTC.

The gene calls are TRBV5-4 and TRBJ2-1; TRBD2 matches 8 bases. Trimming cost V 2 bases and J 8 bases; bases outside gene matches: 12. In germline, CDR1 is SGHNT, CDR2 YYREEE (reference sequence). The CDR3 covers 16 residues. The CDR3, as DNA: TGTGCCAGCAGCTTCGACGGGACTAGTCTTAGTCATGAGCAGTTCTTC. Encoded protein: CASSFDGTSLSHEQFF.

V is TRBV28 and J is TRBJ1-2, with D perhaps matching TRBD1 (6 bases). The CDR3 contains 13 residues. CDR1 MDHEN and CDR2 SYDVKM come from the germline V gene. Trimming pared 2 bases from V and 8 bases from J, leaving 12 bases between. CDR3 sequence: CASSLPRGVGYTF. Here the CDR3 DNA reads TGTGCCAGCAGTTTACCCAGGGGAGTCGGCTACACCTTC.

This rearrangement joins TRBV7-8 to TRBJ1-1; D unclear. The V end was cut by 1 base, the J end by 4 bases, with 10 bases between. Germline V gene lookup returns CDR1 SGHVS and CDR2 FQNEAQ. This CDR3 has 14 amino acids. CDR3 bases: TGTGCCAGCAGCTTAGGACCAGGCTTCACTGAAGCTTTCTTT. It codes for CASSLGPGFTEAFF.

The chain links TRBV19 to TRBJ2-3; 9 positions match TRBD1. The germline CDR1 and CDR2 sequences are LNHDA and SQIVND (reference sequence). CDR3 size: 14 residues. V was pared by 4 bases and J by 4 bases, with 3 bases of the junction left unmatched. For the CDR3, the DNA is TGTGCCAGTAGTAGAAACAGGGGGCCAGATACGCAGTATTTT. This codes for CASSRNRGPDTQYF.

This clone turned up a few times. The chain links TRBV5-4 to TRBJ2-2; the D gene could be TRBD1 or TRBD2 (5 bases each). V was shortened by 5 bases and J by 5 bases, with 25 bases between the two germline ends. CDR1 and CDR2 (germline): SGHNT, YYREEE (reference sequence). There are 18 residues in the CDR3. The CDR3 DNA reads as TGTGCCAGCAGACGGAATCTTCCGGGCCCCGAGGGGACCGGGGAGCTGTTTTTT. This sequence encodes CASRRNLPGPEGTGELFF.

V and J are TRBV18 and TRBJ2-3; 9 positions match TRBD2. Trimming took 5 bases from V and 5 from J; bases not matched to a gene: 5. CDR1 and CDR2 (germline): KGHSH, LQKENI. CDR3 length equals 14 residues. CDR3 bases: TGTGCCAGCTCAAGCGGGGGGCAGGAAGATACGCAGTATTTT. Translated, it gives CASSSGGQEDTQYF.

V usage is TRBV7-3 and J usage is TRBJ1-1; D gene uncertain. V dropped 5 bases and J dropped 2 bases, with 12 bases sitting between them. The CDR3 extends over 14 amino acids. CDR1 is SGHTA, CDR2 FQGTGA, per germline. The CDR3 spells CASSPSGSNTEAFF. The DNA for the CDR3 is TGTGCCAGCAGCCCCTCCGGCAGTAACACTGAAGCTTTCTTT.

V usage is TRBV2 and J usage is TRBJ1-2; TRBD1 matches 10 bases. Germline values: CDR1 SNHLY, CDR2 FYNNEI. The CDR3 runs to 13 residues. V dropped 7 bases and J dropped 4; count of bases not matched to a gene: 3. For the CDR3, the DNA is TGTGCCAGCACGGACAGGGGGTCCTATGGCTACACCTTC. It encodes CASTDRGSYGYTF.

The chain links TRBV9 to TRBJ2-2; TRBD1 matches at 9 bases. The CDR3 spans 14 residues. J lost 8 bases, V lost 3 bases, and 5 bases had no gene match. CDR1 is SGDLS, CDR2 YYNGEE, per germline. The CDR3 loop reads CASSAGQGSGELFF. CDR3 bases: TGTGCCAGCAGCGCAGGACAGGGGTCTGGGGAGCTGTTTTTT.